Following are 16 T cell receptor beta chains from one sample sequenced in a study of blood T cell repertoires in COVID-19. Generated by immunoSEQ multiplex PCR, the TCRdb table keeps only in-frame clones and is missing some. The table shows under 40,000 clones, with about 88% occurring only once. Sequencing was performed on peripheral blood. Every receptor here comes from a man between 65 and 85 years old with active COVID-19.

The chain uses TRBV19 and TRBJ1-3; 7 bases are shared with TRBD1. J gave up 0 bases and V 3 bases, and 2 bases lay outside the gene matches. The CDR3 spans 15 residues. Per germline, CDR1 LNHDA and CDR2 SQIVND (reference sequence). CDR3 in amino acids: CASSIYRGSGNTIYF. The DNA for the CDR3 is TGTGCCAGTAGTATCTACAGGGGCTCTGGAAACACCATATATTTT.

CDR3 sequence reads: CSVGTRGENIQYF. DNA of the CDR3: TGCAGCGTTGGGACCCGGGGGGAAAACATTCAGTACTTC. The genes are TRBV29-1 and TRBJ2-4, with 7 nucleotides matching TRBD2. Germline CDR1 reads SQVTM; CDR2 reads ANQGSEA. Trimming cost V 4 bases and J 5 bases; bases outside gene matches: 5. The CDR3 totals 13 residues.

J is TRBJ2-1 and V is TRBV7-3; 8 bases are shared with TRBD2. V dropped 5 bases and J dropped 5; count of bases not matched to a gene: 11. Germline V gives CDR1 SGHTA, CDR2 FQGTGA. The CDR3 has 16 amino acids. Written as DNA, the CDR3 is TGTGCCAGCAGCCGGCGAGGTAGCGGGACTAACAATGAGCAGTTCTTC. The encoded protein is CASSRRGSGTNNEQFF.

The chain's CDR3 is CASSPQGFGEVNTQYF. The CDR3 DNA follows: TGTGCCAGCAGCCCCCAGGGTTTTGGCGAGGTAAATACGCAGTATTTT. The chain joins TRBV28 to TRBJ2-3; TRBD1 is a possible D gene (5 bases). Germline values: CDR1 MDHEN, CDR2 SYDVKM. With 6 bases removed from V and 7 bases from J, the gap between germline ends came to 23 bases. This CDR3 comprises 16 residues.

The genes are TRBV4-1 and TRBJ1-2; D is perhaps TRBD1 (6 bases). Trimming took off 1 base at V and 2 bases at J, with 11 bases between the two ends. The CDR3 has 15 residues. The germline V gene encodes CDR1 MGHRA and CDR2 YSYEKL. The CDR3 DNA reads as TGCGCCAGCAGCCAAGCGGGGGGCGGCAACTATGGCTACACCTTC. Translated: CASSQAGGGNYGYTF.

CDR3 residues: CASSLAGSRGTEAFF. The CDR3 DNA is TGCGCCAGCAGCTTGGCCGGGTCCCGGGGCACTGAAGCTTTCTTT. The J gene is TRBJ1-1, the V gene TRBV5-1; D unresolved. The CDR3 is 15 amino acids. V was cut by 0 bases and J by 4 bases, with 13 bases left in between. The germline gives CDR1 SGHRS, CDR2 YFSETQ.

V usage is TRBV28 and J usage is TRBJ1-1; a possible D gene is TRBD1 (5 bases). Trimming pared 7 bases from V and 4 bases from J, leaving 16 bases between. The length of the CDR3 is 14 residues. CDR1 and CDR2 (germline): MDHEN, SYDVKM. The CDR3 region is CASNTGPFSTEAFF. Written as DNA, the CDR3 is TGTGCCAGCAACACAGGACCTTTCTCCACTGAAGCTTTCTTT.

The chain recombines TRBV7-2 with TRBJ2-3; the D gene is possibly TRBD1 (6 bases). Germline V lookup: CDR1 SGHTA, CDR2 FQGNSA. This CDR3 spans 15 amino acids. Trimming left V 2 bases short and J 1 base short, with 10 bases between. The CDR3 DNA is TGTGCCAGCAGCTTACAGGGGATTGGCACAGATACGCAGTATTTT. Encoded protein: CASSLQGIGTDTQYF.

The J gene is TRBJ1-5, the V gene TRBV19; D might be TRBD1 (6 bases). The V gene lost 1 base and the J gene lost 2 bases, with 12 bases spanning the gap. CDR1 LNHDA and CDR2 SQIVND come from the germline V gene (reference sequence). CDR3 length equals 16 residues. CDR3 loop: CASSIGARGGNQPQHF. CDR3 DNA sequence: TGTGCCAGTAGTATAGGGGCCAGGGGTGGCAATCAGCCCCAGCATTTT.

In DNA form, the CDR3 reads TGTGCCAGCAGTTCCGGCCAGGGGGCCCTCGAGCAGTACTTC. Amino acid sequence: CASSSGQGALEQYF. This rearrangement joins TRBV6-2 or TRBV6-3 to TRBJ2-7, with 8 bases matching TRBD1. V shed 4 bases and J 6 bases; nucleotides not matched to a gene: 8. The CDR3 spans 14 residues. CDR1 and CDR2 from the germline V gene are MNHEY and SVGEGT.

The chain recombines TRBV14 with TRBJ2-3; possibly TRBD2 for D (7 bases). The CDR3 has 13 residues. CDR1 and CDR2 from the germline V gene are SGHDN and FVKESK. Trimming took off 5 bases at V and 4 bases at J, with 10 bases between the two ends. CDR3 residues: CASSLGGADTQYF. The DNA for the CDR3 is TGTGCCAGCAGCTTAGGGGGGGCAGATACGCAGTATTTT. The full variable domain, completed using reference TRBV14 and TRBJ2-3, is EAGVTQFPSHSVIEKGQTVTLRCDPISGHDNLYWYRRVMGKEIKFLLHFVKESKQDESGMPNNRFLAERTGGTYSTLKVQPAELEDSGVYFCASSLGGADTQYFGPGTRLTVL.

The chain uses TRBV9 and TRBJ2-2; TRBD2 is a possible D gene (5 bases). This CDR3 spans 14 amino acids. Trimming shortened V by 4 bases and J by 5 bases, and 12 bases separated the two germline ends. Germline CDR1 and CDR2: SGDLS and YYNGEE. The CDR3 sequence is CASSHQPGTGELFF. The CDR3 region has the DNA TGTGCCAGCAGCCACCAACCGGGAACCGGGGAGCTGTTTTTT. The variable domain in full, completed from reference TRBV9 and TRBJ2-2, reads DSGVTQTPKHLITATGQRVTLRCSPRSGDLSVYWYQQSLDQGLQFLIQYYNGEERAKGNILERFSAQQFPDLHSELNLSSLELGDSALYFCASSHQPGTGELFFGEGSRLTVL.

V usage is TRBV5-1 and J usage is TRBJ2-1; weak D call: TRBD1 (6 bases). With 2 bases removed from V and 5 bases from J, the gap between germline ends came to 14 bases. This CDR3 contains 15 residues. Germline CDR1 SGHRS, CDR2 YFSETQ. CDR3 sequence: CASSFLQGRDNEQFF. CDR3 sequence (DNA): TGCGCCAGCAGCTTCCTACAGGGTAGGGACAATGAGCAGTTCTTC.

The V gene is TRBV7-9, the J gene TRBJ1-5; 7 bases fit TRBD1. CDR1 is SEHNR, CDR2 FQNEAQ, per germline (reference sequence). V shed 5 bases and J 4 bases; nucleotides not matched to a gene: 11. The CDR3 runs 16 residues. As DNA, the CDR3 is TGTGCCAGCAGCCGACTTGACAGGGTGCCAAATCAGCCCCAGCATTTT. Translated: CASSRLDRVPNQPQHF. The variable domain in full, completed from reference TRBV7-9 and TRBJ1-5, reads DTGVSQNPRHKITKRGQNVTFRCDPISEHNRLYWYRQTLGQGPEFLTYFQNEAQLEKSRLLSDRFSAERPKGSFSTLEIQRTEQGDSAMYLCASSRLDRVPNQPQHFGDGTRLSIL.

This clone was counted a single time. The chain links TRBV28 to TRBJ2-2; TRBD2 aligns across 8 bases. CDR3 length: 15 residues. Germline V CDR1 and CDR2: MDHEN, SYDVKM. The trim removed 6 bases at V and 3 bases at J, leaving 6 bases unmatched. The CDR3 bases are TGTGCCAGCAGCCCGGGGGGGAGGGACACCGGGGAGCTGTTTTTT. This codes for CASSPGGRDTGELFF.

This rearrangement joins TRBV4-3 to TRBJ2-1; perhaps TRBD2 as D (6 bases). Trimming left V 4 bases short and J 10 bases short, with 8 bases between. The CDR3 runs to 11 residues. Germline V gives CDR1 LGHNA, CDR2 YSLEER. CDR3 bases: TGCGCCAGCAGCCCAGGGAGGGAGCAGTTCTTC. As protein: CASSPGREQFF.